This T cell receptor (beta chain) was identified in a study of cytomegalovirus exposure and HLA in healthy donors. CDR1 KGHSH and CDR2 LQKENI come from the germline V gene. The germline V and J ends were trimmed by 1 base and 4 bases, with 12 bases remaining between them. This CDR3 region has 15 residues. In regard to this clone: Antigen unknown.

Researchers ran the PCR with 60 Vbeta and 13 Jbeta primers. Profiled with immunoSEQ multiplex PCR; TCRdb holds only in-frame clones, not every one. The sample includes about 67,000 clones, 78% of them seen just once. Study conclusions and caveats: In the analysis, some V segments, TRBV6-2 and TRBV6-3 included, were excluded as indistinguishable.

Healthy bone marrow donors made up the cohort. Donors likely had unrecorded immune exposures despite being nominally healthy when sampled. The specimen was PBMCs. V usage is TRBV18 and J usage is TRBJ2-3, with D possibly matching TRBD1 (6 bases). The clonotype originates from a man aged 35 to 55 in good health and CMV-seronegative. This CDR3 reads CASSPRQASPDTQYF. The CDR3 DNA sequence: TGTGCCAGCTCACCACGACAGGCTTCCCCAGATACGCAGTATTTT.